A selection of T cell receptor beta chains follows, all from one sample in a study of T cells in Graves' hyperthyroidism and ophthalmopathy. TCRdb reanalysed the multiplex PCR reads using MiXCR and keeps one entry per CDR3 protein. The sample records around 340,000 distinct CDR3 sequences, about a sixth being singletons. The sequenced material came from blood. The origin of the receptors is a woman in her forties with Graves' ophthalmopathy. CDR3s include the opening cysteine and the closing phenylalanine or tryptophan. A D gene is named only where the DNA matches it firmly. Size is stated for part of the rows, as once, few or many counts, or as a class when the clone is expanded.

clone size: many
J gene: TRBJ2-5
V gene: TRBV5-6
D gene: -
CDR3 DNA: TGTGCCAGCAGCTTGGCCTCGGGGAGGAGTGGCCAAGAGACCCAGTACTTC
CDR3 protein: CASSLASGRSGQETQYF

clone size: many
J gene: TRBJ1-1
V gene: TRBV28
D gene: TRBD1
CDR3 DNA: TGTGCCAGCAGTTTGGCGGGACAGATGAACACTGAAGCTTTCTTT
CDR3 protein: CASSLAGQMNTEAFF

clone size: many
J gene: TRBJ2-7
V gene: TRBV28
D gene: -
CDR3 DNA: TGTGCCAGCAGTTTTGGGCCCCCCTACGAGCAGTACTTC
CDR3 protein: CASSFGPPYEQYF

clone size: many
J gene: TRBJ2-5
V gene: TRBV19
D gene: TRBD2
CDR3 DNA: TGTGCCAGTAGGGGAGGGAACGCGGACCAAGAGACCCAGTACTTC
CDR3 protein: CASRGGNADQETQYF

clone size: many
J gene: TRBJ2-7
V gene: TRBV3-1
D gene: -
CDR3 DNA: TGTGCCAGCAGCCAATTCGGGAGAGGCCGGGACGAGCAGTACTTC
CDR3 protein: CASSQFGRGRDEQYF

clone size: many
J gene: TRBJ2-5
V gene: TRBV7-3
D gene: -
CDR3 DNA: TGTGCCAGCAGCTCACAGGAGAGTGAGACCCAGTACTTC
CDR3 protein: CASSSQESETQYF

clone size: -
J gene: TRBJ2-7
V gene: TRBV5-1
D gene: TRBD1
CDR3 DNA: TGCGCCAGCGGCTCGACAGGGGACGGCAACGAGCAGTACTTC
CDR3 protein: CASGSTGDGNEQYF

clone size: many
J gene: TRBJ2-5
V gene: TRBV7-9
D gene: TRBD1
CDR3 DNA: TGTGCCAGCAGCTTGATCCGGGACAGGGGGCAAGAGACCCAGTACTTC
CDR3 protein: CASSLIRDRGQETQYF

clone size: few
J gene: TRBJ1-2
V gene: TRBV9
D gene: -
CDR3 DNA: TGTGCCAGCAGCCATCCGAGACAAAGGGGCTTGTATGGCTACACCTTC
CDR3 protein: CASSHPRQRGLYGYTF

clone size: many
J gene: TRBJ2-7
V gene: TRBV28
D gene: -
CDR3 DNA: TGTGCCAGCAGTCCCGGGTTTACCTACGAGCAGTACTTC
CDR3 protein: CASSPGFTYEQYF

clone size: many
J gene: TRBJ2-7
V gene: TRBV27
D gene: TRBD1
CDR3 DNA: TGTGCCAGCACCTCACCCGGGACAGGGTCCATGGAGCAGTACTTC
CDR3 protein: CASTSPGTGSMEQYF

clone size: many
J gene: TRBJ2-7
V gene: TRBV5-1
D gene: -
CDR3 DNA: TGCGCCAGCAGCCGAGCGGAAGAACGGTACGAGCAGTACTTC
CDR3 protein: CASSRAEERYEQYF

clone size: -
J gene: TRBJ1-1
V gene: TRBV7-2
D gene: -
CDR3 DNA: TGTGCCAGCAGCTTAGCAGGGTCTAGCACTGAAGCTTTCTTT
CDR3 protein: CASSLAGSSTEAFF

clone size: many
J gene: TRBJ1-5
V gene: TRBV2
D gene: TRBD1
CDR3 DNA: TGTGCCAGCAGTGGCCACCCCTGGAAAACAGGGGGCGGCAATCAGCCCCAGCATTTT
CDR3 protein: CASSGHPWKTGGGNQPQHF

clone size: many
J gene: TRBJ2-7
V gene: TRBV13
D gene: -
CDR3 DNA: TGTGCCAGCAGCTTAGGCCGGGCGGGGCCGGTCGAGCAGTACTTC
CDR3 protein: CASSLGRAGPVEQYF

clone size: many
J gene: TRBJ2-7
V gene: TRBV6-5
D gene: -
CDR3 DNA: TGTGCCTCCCGTCAAAGGATCGATACCTACGAGCAGTACTTC
CDR3 protein: CASRQRIDTYEQYF

clone size: -
J gene: TRBJ2-4
V gene: TRBV5-6
D gene: -
CDR3 DNA: TGTGCCAGCAGGGCCTGGGGCTCCCAAAACATTCAGTACTTC
CDR3 protein: CASRAWGSQNIQYF

clone size: many
J gene: TRBJ2-7
V gene: TRBV7-8
D gene: -
CDR3 DNA: TGTGCCAGCAGCGCCTTCATTGGCGGGAACGAGCAGTACTTC
CDR3 protein: CASSAFIGGNEQYF

clone size: many
J gene: TRBJ1-5
V gene: TRBV19
D gene: -
CDR3 DNA: TGTGCCACCAGACGGGAGAATCAGCCCCAGCATTTT
CDR3 protein: CATRRENQPQHF

clone size: many
J gene: TRBJ2-5
V gene: TRBV9
D gene: -
CDR3 DNA: TGTGCCAGCAGCGCATTGACAGGTCAAGCGGAGACCCAGTACTTC
CDR3 protein: CASSALTGQAETQYF

clone size: many
J gene: TRBJ1-2
V gene: TRBV7-9
D gene: -
CDR3 DNA: TGTGCCAGCAGCTTAGGAGGGCAGCAATGGTATGGCTACACCTTC
CDR3 protein: CASSLGGQQWYGYTF

clone size: many
J gene: TRBJ1-1
V gene: TRBV12-3/TRBV12-4
D gene: -
CDR3 DNA: TGTGCCAGCAGCCTAGCATGGAAGTTTAACACTGAAGCTTTCTTT
CDR3 protein: CASSLAWKFNTEAFF

clone size: many
J gene: TRBJ2-5
V gene: TRBV5-1
D gene: TRBD2
CDR3 DNA: TGCGCCAGCAGCTTGCCCCTAGCGGGACCCTACCAAGAGACCCAGTACTTC
CDR3 protein: CASSLPLAGPYQETQYF

clone size: many
J gene: TRBJ2-7
V gene: TRBV19
D gene: -
CDR3 DNA: TGTGCCAGTTCGTCGCTTAGCCAGACCGTATACGAGCAGTACTTC
CDR3 protein: CASSSLSQTVYEQYF

clone size: many
J gene: TRBJ2-5
V gene: TRBV6-2/TRBV6-3
D gene: TRBD1
CDR3 DNA: TGTGCCAGCAGTCTACCCAACCGCCCTTCGGGACAGCAAGAGACCCAGTACTTC
CDR3 protein: CASSLPNRPSGQQETQYF

clone size: many
J gene: TRBJ1-5
V gene: TRBV6-5
D gene: -
CDR3 DNA: TGTGCCAGCAGTTACCCCGGGGAAGGTGGCAATCAGCCCCAGCATTTT
CDR3 protein: CASSYPGEGGNQPQHF

clone size: many
J gene: TRBJ1-1
V gene: TRBV18
D gene: -
CDR3 DNA: TGTGCCAGCTCACCAAACACAGGGAGAGGCGCAGCTTTCTTT
CDR3 protein: CASSPNTGRGAAFF